The clone carrying this T cell receptor beta chain was detected many times. Antigen specificity is unknown. V lost 7 bases and J 1 base, leaving 9 bases between the germline ends. In germline, CDR1 is SNHLY, CDR2 FYNNEI. The CDR3 loop spans 13 amino acids. The data belong to a study of human T cells and chemical hapten exposure. On the study more broadly: Across the whole study, which lasted roughly 24 weeks, patients were given diphenylcyclopropenone on the scalp once a week.

TCRdb re-analysed the RACE reads in MiXCR, keeping a single row per CDR3 protein. The sample has roughly 260,000 distinct CDR3 sequences, over 8% seen once. Findings and caveats of the study: With DPC sensitization, TCRs exceeding 1 in 1000 frequency showed no change. Healthy people's immune response may differ from that of the donors, who had alopecia.

As for time point: pre-sensitization, week 0. The treatment is: therapeutic diphenylcyclopropenone sensitization with weekly scalp DPC. This receptor was taken from a woman aged 40 to 50 with alopecia areata. Some clones in this sample may be carry-over from other donors' samples. Sequencing was performed on whole blood, taken in connection with sensitization to the hapten diphenylcyclopropenone (DPC). The chain couples TRBV2 to TRBJ2-3; tentatively, D is TRBD1 (6 bases). The DNA for the CDR3 is TGTGCCAGCACAGGGGTTCGCACAGATACGCAGTATTTT. As protein: CASTGVRTDTQYF.